This TCR beta chain emerged from a study of T cells after yellow fever vaccination. TCRdb reprocessed the 5' RACE reads via MiXCR and lists one record per CDR3 protein. This repertoire shows roughly 520,000 distinct CDR3 sequences, around a fifth found once; its top ten account for 16%. Study-wide results and limits: A small share of clonotypes appeared in both CD4 and CD8 compartments.

This clonotype has ten or more counts. Its matching antigen is unknown. Germline-derived CDR1 and CDR2 are SGHRS and YFSETQ. Losses at the gene ends were 0 bases for V and 8 bases for J; bases not matched to a gene: 5. The CDR3 length is 15 residues. The material sequenced was PBMCs, taken less than 25 days after the first yellow fever vaccination. The J gene is TRBJ1-2, the V gene TRBV5-1; 12 nucleotides align to TRBD1. This receptor was obtained from a man aged 18 to 29 who received the YFV17D yellow fever vaccine. CDR3 sequence: CASSLAGTGGEGYTF. In nucleotides, the CDR3 is TGCGCCAGCAGCTTGGCCGGGACAGGGGGCGAAGGCTACACCTTC.